This section outlines one T cell receptor (beta chain) sequence together with its context. Its antigen is currently unknown. The PCR had 60 Vbeta and 13 Jbeta primers. Only in-frame clones appear in the TCRdb table, and some are missing; sequencing was by immunoSEQ multiplex PCR. Here the sample spans 150,000 to 160,000 clones, 80% being singletons. The germline CDR1 and CDR2 sequences are SGHDT and YYEEEE. The ends lost 4 bases at V and 3 bases at J; junction bases unmatched: 10. CDR3 length: 17 residues. This record comes from a study of cytomegalovirus exposure and HLA in healthy donors. Study-wide results and caveats: The only immune exposure information that was available was CMV serostatus. A later look showed TCR association rates differing by HLA locus, highest for DRB1 and lowest for HLA-C. In a later analysis, TCR beta V- and J-gene trimming was associated with a missense DCLRE1C variant. It was assumed in the presence/absence analyses that sequencing depth was roughly uniform across donors.

The origin of this receptor is a woman aged 40 to 50 in good health and CMV-seropositive. The chain recombines TRBV5-6 with TRBJ1-4; 9 bases are shared with TRBD1. The sample taken for sequencing was PBMCs. As DNA, the CDR3 is TGTGCCAGCAGCCCGTCCGGGACAGGGTATTCTAATGAAAAACTGTTTTTT. Protein product: CASSPSGTGYSNEKLFF. The variable domain in full, with the rest retrieved from reference TRBV5-6 and TRBJ1-4, is DAGVTQSPTHLIKTRGQQVTLRCSPKSGHDTVSWYQQALGQGPQFIFQYYEEEERQRGNFPDRFSGHQFPNYSSELNVNALLLGDSALYLCASSPSGTGYSNEKLFFGSGTQLSVL.